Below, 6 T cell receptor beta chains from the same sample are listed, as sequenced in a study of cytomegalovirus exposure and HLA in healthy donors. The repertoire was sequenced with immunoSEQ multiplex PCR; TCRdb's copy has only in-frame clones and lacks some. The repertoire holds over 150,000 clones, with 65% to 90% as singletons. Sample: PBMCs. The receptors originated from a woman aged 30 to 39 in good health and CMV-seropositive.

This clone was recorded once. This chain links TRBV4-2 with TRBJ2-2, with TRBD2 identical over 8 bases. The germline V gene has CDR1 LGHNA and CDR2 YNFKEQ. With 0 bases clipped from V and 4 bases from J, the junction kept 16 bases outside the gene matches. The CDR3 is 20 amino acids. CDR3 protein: CASSQDSGGAGAAGTGELFF. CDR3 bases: TGTGCCAGCAGCCAAGATTCCGGGGGGGCGGGAGCGGCGGGCACCGGGGAGCTGTTTTTT.

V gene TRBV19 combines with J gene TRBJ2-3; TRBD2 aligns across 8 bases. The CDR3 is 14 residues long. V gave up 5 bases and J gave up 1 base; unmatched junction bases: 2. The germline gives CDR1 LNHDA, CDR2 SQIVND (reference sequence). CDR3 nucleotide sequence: TGTGCCAGTAGTTCGACTAGCGGCACAGATACGCAGTATTTT. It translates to CASSSTSGTDTQYF.

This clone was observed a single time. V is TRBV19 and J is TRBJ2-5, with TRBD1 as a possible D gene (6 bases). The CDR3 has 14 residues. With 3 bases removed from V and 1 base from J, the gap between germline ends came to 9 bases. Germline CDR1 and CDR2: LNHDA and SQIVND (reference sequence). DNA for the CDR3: TGTGCCAGTAGTATTTTGGGGGCCCAAGAGACCCAGTACTTC. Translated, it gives CASSILGAQETQYF.

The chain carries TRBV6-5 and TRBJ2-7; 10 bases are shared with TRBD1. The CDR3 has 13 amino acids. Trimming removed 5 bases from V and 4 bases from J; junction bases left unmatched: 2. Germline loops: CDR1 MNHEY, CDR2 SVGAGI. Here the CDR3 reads CASSADRGYEQYF. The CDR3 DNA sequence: TGTGCCAGCAGTGCGGACAGGGGGTACGAGCAGTACTTC.

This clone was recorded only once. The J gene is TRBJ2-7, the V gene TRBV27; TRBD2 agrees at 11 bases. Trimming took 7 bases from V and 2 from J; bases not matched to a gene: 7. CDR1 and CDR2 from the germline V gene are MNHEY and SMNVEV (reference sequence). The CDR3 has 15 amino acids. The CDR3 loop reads CASTPLAGGTYEQYF. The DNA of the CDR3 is TGTGCCAGCACTCCCCTAGCGGGAGGTACCTACGAGCAGTACTTC.

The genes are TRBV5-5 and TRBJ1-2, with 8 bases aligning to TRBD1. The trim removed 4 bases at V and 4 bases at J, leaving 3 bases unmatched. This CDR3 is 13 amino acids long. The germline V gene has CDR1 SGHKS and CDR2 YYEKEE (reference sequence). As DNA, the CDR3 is TGTGCCAGCAGCAGGGACAGGAGCTATGGCTACACCTTC. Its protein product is CASSRDRSYGYTF.